The 29 T cell receptor beta chains listed next were all sequenced from one sample in a study of OX40 agonist ivuxolimab in advanced cancers. Sequenced by immunoSEQ multiplex PCR; TCRdb stores in-frame clones only, minus some. The table shows some 95,000 clones, with less than 90% occurring only once. Sequenced material: CD4+ or CD8+ T cells sorted from blood, taken in a trial of the OX40 agonist ivuxolimab. These receptors were collected from an adult with an advanced solid tumor such as melanoma, head and neck, liver or kidney cancer.

The genes are TRBV29-1 and TRBJ2-7; 8 positions match TRBD2. V shed 4 bases and J 2 bases; nucleotides not matched to a gene: 4. CDR1 is SQVTM and CDR2 is ANQGSEA in the germline V gene. CDR3 size: 13 residues. The CDR3 loop reads CSVAREAPYEQYF. The CDR3 DNA reads as TGCAGCGTTGCGCGGGAGGCCCCCTACGAGCAGTACTTC.

This clone was counted once. The chain is built from TRBV4-1 and TRBJ2-2; tentatively, D is TRBD1 (6 bases). Germline lookup yields CDR1 MGHRA and CDR2 YSYEKL. CDR3 length equals 16 residues. Trimming stripped 1 base from V and 1 base from J, with 10 bases between. The CDR3 DNA reads TGCGCCAGCAGCCAAGGGTTACAGGGGAACACCGGGGAGCTGTTTTTT. Translating gives CASSQGLQGNTGELFF.

CDR3 DNA: TGTGCCAGTAGTGGTCCGGGAGCCTACGAGCAGTACGTC. It translates to CASSGPGAYEQYV. This chain uses TRBV19 with TRBJ2-7, with D tentatively TRBD2 (6 bases). Looked up from germline, CDR1 is LNHDA and CDR2 is SQIVND (reference sequence). The length of the CDR3 is 13 residues. Trimming removed 5 bases from V and 2 bases from J, with 10 bases in between.

The chain joins TRBV5-5 to TRBJ2-7, with 10 bases lining up with TRBD2. Germline CDR1 reads SGHKS; CDR2 reads YYEKEE (reference sequence). The CDR3 runs to 15 residues. V trimming: 4 bases; J trimming: 6 bases; junction bases outside the gene matches: 10. This chain's CDR3 is CASSPRLAGVSEQYF. For the CDR3, the DNA is TGTGCCAGCAGCCCAAGGCTAGCGGGAGTTTCCGAGCAGTACTTC.

This chain joins TRBV5-1 and TRBJ2-1; 9 nucleotides match TRBD1. Germline-derived CDR1 and CDR2 are SGHRS and YFSETQ. The length of the CDR3 is 14 residues. V was clipped by 3 bases and J by 6 bases; unmatched bases: 4. The DNA of the CDR3 is TGCGCCAGCAGCTGGGACAGGGCACGCAATGAGCAGTTCTTC. Residues: CASSWDRARNEQFF.

This clone was recorded once. This chain uses TRBV30 with TRBJ2-1; the D gene could be TRBD1 or TRBD2 (5 bases each). Looked up from germline, CDR1 is GTSNPN and CDR2 is SVGIG (reference sequence). The CDR3 covers 15 residues. Trimming stripped 2 bases from V and 7 bases from J, with 18 bases between. The CDR3 DNA reads TGTGCCTGGAGTCCAGGGTGGGCAGGGAGAAATGAGCAGTTCTTC. Encoded protein: CAWSPGWAGRNEQFF.

The chain uses TRBV5-1 and TRBJ2-5, with TRBD1 matching over 10 bases. J lost 5 bases, V lost 9 bases, and 10 bases had no gene match. The CDR3 extends over 14 amino acids. Germline CDR1 reads SGHRS; CDR2 reads YFSETQ. The CDR3 DNA reads as TGCGCCACCAGAAGCGGACAGGGGGTCGAGACCCAGTACTTC. Translation gives CATRSGQGVETQYF.

This rearrangement joins TRBV29-1 to TRBJ2-2, with D perhaps TRBD1 (5 bases). CDR1 and CDR2 (germline): SQVTM, ANQGSEA. V lost 4 bases and J lost 6, with 9 bases in between. The CDR3 length is 12 residues. For the CDR3, the DNA is TGCAGCGTTGGAAGGGGCGCCGGGGAGCTGTTTTTT. This translates into CSVGRGAGELFF.

V gene TRBV29-1 combines with J gene TRBJ2-5; no clear D. The CDR3 has 13 amino acids. The germline gives CDR1 SQVTM, CDR2 ANQGSEA. V was shortened by 2 bases and J by 4 bases, with 11 bases between the two germline ends. The CDR3 sequence is CSVESAVGETQYF. The CDR3 bases are TGCAGCGTTGAATCCGCGGTCGGAGAGACCCAGTACTTC.

This rearrangement joins TRBV5-1 to TRBJ2-5, with 9 nucleotides matching TRBD1. V was clipped by 3 bases and J by 5 bases; unmatched bases: 5. This CDR3 is 14 amino acids long. Germline V lookup: CDR1 SGHRS, CDR2 YFSETQ. CDR3 nucleotides: TGCGCCAGCAGCTCGGGACAGGGTCCTGAGACCCAGTACTTC. Translating it yields CASSSGQGPETQYF.

V usage is TRBV18 and J usage is TRBJ2-3; 10 positions match TRBD2. V lost 4 bases, J lost 6 bases, and 16 bases stayed unmatched. The germline gives CDR1 KGHSH, CDR2 LQKENI. The CDR3 sequence is 18 residues long. CDR3 residues: CASSLSPPSGSERDTQYF. Here the CDR3 DNA reads TGTGCCAGCTCACTCTCCCCCCCTAGCGGGAGTGAGAGGGATACGCAGTATTTT. The variable domain in full, completed from reference TRBV18 and TRBJ2-3, reads NAGVMQNPRHLVRRRGQEARLRCSPMKGHSHVYWYRQLPEEGLKFMVYLQKENIIDESGMPKERFSAEFPKEGPSILRIQQVVRGDSAAYFCASSLSPPSGSERDTQYFGPGTRLTVL.

This clone appeared a few times. This chain links TRBV19 with TRBJ1-2; no clear D gene. The CDR3 consists of 15 residues. Germline CDR1 is LNHDA and CDR2 is SQIVND (reference sequence). The V end lost 1 base, the J end lost 6 bases, and 15 bases lay between the germline ends. In DNA form, the CDR3 reads TGTGCCAGTAGTATAGCTCGGGCCTTGGGCGATGGCTACACCTTC. Amino acid sequence: CASSIARALGDGYTF.

The chain carries TRBV6-5 and TRBJ2-7; 7 positions agree with TRBD2. Germline values: CDR1 MNHEY, CDR2 SVGAGI. The CDR3 covers 15 residues. Trimming cost V 6 bases and J 3 bases; bases outside gene matches: 11. CDR3 sequence (DNA): TGTGCCAGCAGAAAAAAACCGGGACTAAACTACGAGCAGTACGTC. Amino acid sequence: CASRKKPGLNYEQYV.

CDR3 coding DNA: TGTGCCAGCAGCTTAGTAGGACTAGCGGGAGGGATCCAAGAGACCCAGTACTTC. It codes for CASSLVGLAGGIQETQYF. The rearrangement uses TRBV7-2 and TRBJ2-5, with TRBD2 matching over 15 bases. The CDR3 extends over 18 amino acids. The J segment lost 1 base and the V segment lost 1 base, leaving 4 bases of the junction unmatched. Germline V CDR1 and CDR2: SGHTA, FQGNSA.

J is TRBJ1-3 and V is TRBV5-8, with unresolved D. This CDR3 spans 16 amino acids. V gave up 1 base and J gave up 4 bases, with 15 bases separating them. Germline CDR1 and CDR2: SGHTS and YDEGEE. The CDR3 sequence is CASSLWGGSEGNTIYF. The DNA for the CDR3 is TGTGCCAGCAGCTTGTGGGGAGGCAGCGAGGGAAACACCATATATTTT.

The rearrangement links TRBV27 to TRBJ1-2, with D hard to call. The V gene lost 10 bases and the J gene lost 8 bases, with 20 bases spanning the gap. In germline, CDR1 is MNHEY, CDR2 SMNVEV (reference sequence). This CDR3 region has 13 residues. For the CDR3, the DNA is TGTGCCACCCACTCAGACCGGACGGCGGGCTACACCTTC. Its translation is CATHSDRTAGYTF.

V gene TRBV5-4 combines with J gene TRBJ2-7, with unresolved D. The CDR3 covers 11 residues. Trimming removed 1 base at V and 2 bases at J, with 1 base between. The germline V gene has CDR1 SGHNT and CDR2 YYREEE (reference sequence). CDR3 amino acids: CASSLPYEQYF. DNA for the CDR3: TGTGCCAGCAGCTTGCCCTACGAGCAGTACTTC.

This rearrangement joins TRBV5-1 to TRBJ2-2; TRBD1 matches 7 bases. In germline, CDR1 is SGHRS, CDR2 YFSETQ. The CDR3 covers 15 residues. With 4 bases clipped from V and 2 bases from J, the junction kept 5 bases outside the gene matches. The CDR3 region is CASSAGTVNTGELFF. For the CDR3, the DNA is TGCGCCAGCAGCGCCGGGACAGTTAACACCGGGGAGCTGTTTTTT.

The chain couples TRBV7-6 to TRBJ2-1; D gene uncertain. This CDR3 has 14 amino acids. V was shortened by 4 bases and J by 0 bases, with 7 bases between the two germline ends. Germline CDR1 SGHVS, CDR2 FNYEAQ. This chain's CDR3 is CASSSPSSYNEQFF. The CDR3 DNA reads TGTGCCAGCAGCTCCCCTAGCTCCTACAATGAGCAGTTCTTC.

This sequence joins TRBV7-9 and TRBJ2-1, with 7 positions matching TRBD2. CDR3 length: 15 amino acids. Unmatched junction bases numbered 10, after V lost 3 bases and J lost 8 bases. Per the germline V gene, CDR1 is SEHNR and CDR2 is FQNEAQ (reference sequence). CDR3 DNA sequence: TGTGCCAGCAGCTTCCAGGGCAACGGGAGGTATGAGCAGTTCTTC. Amino acid sequence: CASSFQGNGRYEQFF.

The chain uses TRBV9 and TRBJ2-5; no clear D gene. Trimming removed 7 bases from V and 12 bases from J, with 19 bases in between. The CDR3 extends over 12 amino acids. Germline V lookup: CDR1 SGDLS, CDR2 YYNGEE. The CDR3 DNA reads as TGTGCCAGCGTTATATGCTGGGCCCGCGAGTACTTC. It codes for CASVICWAREYF.

V gene TRBV7-9 combines with J gene TRBJ2-1, with D perhaps matching TRBD1 or TRBD2 (5 bases each). The ends were cut back, 1 base at V and 6 bases at J, with 22 bases in the middle. The germline V gene has CDR1 SEHNR and CDR2 FQNEAQ (reference sequence). The CDR3 is 18 residues long. CDR3 nucleotide sequence: TGTGCCAGCAGCTTAGTATGGGACGGGAACCTGGGGAGCAATGAGCAGTTCTTC. Translated: CASSLVWDGNLGSNEQFF.

In the case of this clone: Other DNA sequences in this sample translate to the same CDR3. The rearrangement uses TRBV2 and TRBJ2-7; 12 bases line up with TRBD2. The CDR3 contains 14 residues. Germline trimming cut 3 bases from V and 3 bases from J; bases unmatched to any gene: 0. CDR1 and CDR2 from the germline V gene are SNHLY and FYNNEI. The CDR3 spells CASSETSGSYEQYF. The CDR3 DNA reads as TGTGCCAGCAGTGAGACTAGCGGGAGCTACGAGCAGTACTTC.

This clone was seen only a few times. The chain is built from TRBV7-9 and TRBJ1-4; D gene unclear. The germline V gene encodes CDR1 SEHNR and CDR2 FQNEAQ (reference sequence). CDR3 size: 14 residues. V lost 1 base, J lost 1 base, and 4 bases lay in between. For the CDR3, the DNA is TGTGCCAGCAGCTTAGTAGTAACTAATGAAAAACTGTTTTTT. Its protein is CASSLVVTNEKLFF.

The chain couples TRBV9 to TRBJ2-5, with D uncertain. V lost 0 bases, J lost 13 bases, and 16 bases lay in between. This CDR3 is 13 amino acids long. Germline V gives CDR1 SGDLS, CDR2 YYNGEE. CDR3: CASSVGQQETLYF. CDR3 sequence (DNA): TGTGCCAGCAGCGTAGGGCAGCAAGAGACCTTGTACTTC.

CDR3 region: CASSLTGNLDTQYF. In DNA form, the CDR3 reads TGTGCCAGCAGCTTAACGGGAAACCTAGATACGCAGTATTTT. This chain uses TRBV11-3 with TRBJ2-3, with D possibly matching TRBD2 (5 bases). The CDR3 is made up of 14 amino acids. CDR1 and CDR2 (germline): SGHNT, YENEEA. The V end was cut by 2 bases, the J end by 5 bases, with 11 bases between.

The CDR3 DNA sequence: TGTGCCAGTCACAACCGGGCCGGGACAGGGGGCGTTCAGCCCCAGCATTTT. Translating gives CASHNRAGTGGVQPQHF. V and J are TRBV19 and TRBJ1-5; TRBD1 matches at 12 bases. This CDR3 region has 17 residues. V shed 8 bases and J 6 bases; nucleotides not matched to a gene: 14. Germline assignment: CDR1 LNHDA and CDR2 SQIVND (reference sequence).

The V gene is TRBV28, the J gene TRBJ1-1; D is perhaps TRBD1 (5 bases). CDR3 length equals 13 residues. Germline lookup yields CDR1 MDHEN and CDR2 SYDVKM. The V and J ends lost 3 bases and 4 bases respectively, with 9 bases between them. The CDR3 here is CASSFDRFTEAFF. The CDR3 nucleotides are TGTGCCAGCAGTTTTGACAGATTCACTGAAGCTTTCTTT.

The CDR3 here is CAISGRSDQPQHF. DNA of the CDR3: TGTGCCATCAGTGGAAGGTCTGATCAGCCCCAGCATTTT. This chain connects TRBV10-3 to TRBJ1-5; D gene uncertain. Trimming pared 4 bases from V and 5 bases from J, leaving 9 bases between. CDR1 is ENHRY and CDR2 is SYGVKD in the germline V gene. The CDR3 has 13 amino acids.